These 5 T cell receptor beta chains originate from one sample sequenced in a study of blood T cell repertoires in COVID-19. This table comes from immunoSEQ multiplex PCR, and its TCRdb copy is limited to in-frame clones, with some not included. The repertoire consists of tens of thousands of clones, with 81% occurring once and the leading ten covering 44%. The material sequenced was peripheral blood. The receptors were gathered from a man aged 80 or over with acute or convalescent COVID-19.

V gene TRBV14 combines with J gene TRBJ1-3, with TRBD1 matching 7 bases. This CDR3 has 16 amino acids. Germline V gene data show CDR1 as SGHDN and CDR2 as FVKESK. J was trimmed by 0 bases and V by 0 bases; bases with no gene match: 2. DNA of the CDR3: TGTGCCAGCAGCCAAGAGGGGACAGTCTCTGGAAACACCATATATTTT. This encodes CASSQEGTVSGNTIYF.

The chain links TRBV18 to TRBJ2-3; D gene unclear. CDR3 length: 14 residues. V was pared by 2 bases and J by 2 bases, with 8 bases between. Germline V gene lookup returns CDR1 KGHSH and CDR2 LQKENI. The CDR3 nucleotides read TGTGCCAGCTCACCAGTTGCTACCACAGATACGCAGTATTTT. Its protein product is CASSPVATTDTQYF.

The V call is TRBV18, the J call TRBJ2-2; 7 bases line up with TRBD1. The CDR3 consists of 16 residues. V lost 6 bases to trimming and J lost 4 bases; unmatched junction nucleotides: 11. Looked up from germline, CDR1 is KGHSH and CDR2 is LQKENI. For the CDR3, the DNA is TGTGCCAGCTCCCCCACTGACAGGGCGCGCACCGGGGAGCTGTTTTTT. Protein sequence: CASSPTDRARTGELFF.

The rearrangement uses TRBV4-3 and TRBJ2-3; maybe TRBD2 (6 bases). Germline V gives CDR1 LGHNA, CDR2 YSLEER. The V end lost 1 base, the J end lost 6 bases, and 8 bases lay between the germline ends. The length of the CDR3 is 13 residues. The DNA for the CDR3 is TGCGCCAGCAGCCAAGGGAGCGGGGATACGCAGTATTTT. Protein sequence: CASSQGSGDTQYF.

The V and J genes are TRBV18 and TRBJ2-6; 8 bases are a match to TRBD1. This CDR3 is 18 amino acids long. After removal of 5 bases from V and 0 bases from J, the junction contained 9 bases not matched to a gene. The V gene's germline CDR1 is KGHSH and CDR2 LQKENI. The CDR3 nucleotides are TGTGCCAGCTCAGCTACCGGGACAGGTACCTCTGGGGCCAACGTCCTGACTTTC. It translates to CASSATGTGTSGANVLTF.